The clone carrying this T cell receptor (beta chain) was seen only a few times. These data originate in a study of shared clonotypes between healthy human individuals. Study-wide background: Used for every donor were three CD4 naive, three CD4 memory, two CD8 naive and one CD8 memory plate.

CDR1 is DFQATT, CDR2 SNEGSKA, per germline (reference sequence). This CDR3 spans 10 amino acids. V was trimmed by 6 bases and J by 3 bases, leaving 5 bases between them. Methods used by the authors: ImmunoSEQ supplied junction-only sequences lacking quality scores, so filtering was different. Sequenced by immunoSEQ multiplex PCR; TCRdb stores in-frame clones only, minus some. V and J calls and clone size come straight from that table; D and trimming were deduced from the DNA. The sample records nearly 750,000 clones, around 70% being singletons. Donors comprised only Caucasian adults living in Nashville, Tennessee.

The TCR comes from a young woman in good health. The chain links TRBV20-1 to TRBJ1-2, with no clear D. Sequenced sample: memory CD4+ T cells sorted from blood. Regarding subset: CD45RA-negative fraction. CDR3 DNA: TGCAGTGCCCCCTACTATGGCTACACCTTC. Its protein is CSAPYYGYTF.